The 27 T cell receptor beta chains presented below share a single source sample, sequenced in a study of metastatic and nonmetastatic thyroid tumors. TCRdb re-called the PCR reads with MiXCR. This table holds tens of thousands of clones, 24% found once. Not a single patient had been given any form of treatment at any point before undergoing thyroid surgery. Material for sequencing was blood. The receptors come from a male donor with papillary thyroid cancer or a benign thyroid nodule (not recorded which). Some clones in this sample may be carry-over from other donors' samples.

This clone has only a few counts. Being one base from a much bigger clone, this may be a read error. Other DNA sequences in this specimen translate into the identical CDR3. The chain joins TRBV28 to TRBJ1-5, with D hard to call. The V and J ends lost 11 bases and 6 bases respectively, with 14 bases between them. The CDR3 has 12 amino acids. The germline gives CDR1 MDHEN, CDR2 SYDVKM. The CDR3 nucleotides are TGTGCCCGCAAAGGTGGGTCTCAGCCCCAGCATTTT. Protein product: CARKGGSQPQHF.

This clone showed up many times. This could be a read error, since a much larger clone is one nucleotide away. The CDR3 region has the DNA TGCAGTGCTCTATCCGGGCGGGTTCCGCTCTCCTACGGGCAGTACTTC. It translates to CSALSGRVPLSYGQYF. V usage is TRBV20-1 and J usage is TRBJ2-7; D possibly corresponds to TRBD2 (5 bases). This CDR3 spans 16 amino acids. Germline CDR1 is DFQATT and CDR2 is SNEGSKA (reference sequence).

Notes on this clone: This sequence may be a read error, since a much larger clone differs from it by one base. The CDR3: CSARGSSTYNEQFF. In DNA, the CDR3 is TGCAGTGCTAGAGGGTCTAGCACGTACAATGAGCAGTTCTTC. The J gene is TRBJ2-1, the V gene TRBV20-1; TRBD2 is a possible D gene (5 bases). Trimming pared 1 base from V and 4 bases from J, leaving 11 bases between. Germline V lookup: CDR1 DFQATT, CDR2 SNEGSKA (reference sequence). This CDR3 is built from 14 residues.

This clone occurred a few times. The chain is built from TRBV28 and TRBJ1-2; no firm D call. The CDR3 contains 13 residues. The V gene's germline CDR1 is MDHEN and CDR2 SYDVKM. Deletions cut 1 base from V and 5 bases from J, with 8 bases between. The CDR3 bases are TGTGCCAGCAGTTTATCGGGAACATATGGCTACACCTTC. Its translation: CASSLSGTYGYTF.

This clone was seen repeatedly, ten times or more. The V call is TRBV4-1, the J call TRBJ2-7; D possibly uses TRBD1 or TRBD2 (6 bases each). The germline V gene encodes CDR1 MGHRA and CDR2 YSYEKL. The CDR3 length is 17 residues. The V end was cut by 3 bases, the J end by 7 bases, with 25 bases between. CDR3 region: CASSQSSRGHVFREQYF. The CDR3 DNA reads TGCGCCAGCAGCCAGTCTTCCCGGGGGCATGTGTTTAGGGAGCAGTACTTC.

By sample share, this clone is medium-sized. This chain uses TRBV6-5 with TRBJ2-7; a possible D gene is TRBD2 (7 bases). The germline V gene has CDR1 MNHEY and CDR2 SVGAGI. Trimming pared 0 bases from V and 6 bases from J, leaving 15 bases between. This CDR3 has 15 residues. In DNA, the CDR3 is TGTGCCAGCAGTTACTCGGGGGGGGGCTTTACCGAGCAGTACTTC. It specifies CASSYSGGGFTEQYF.

This clone was seen repeatedly, ten times or more. This sequence joins TRBV9 and TRBJ1-2, with TRBD1 matching 9 bases. The trim removed 3 bases at V and 8 bases at J, leaving 5 bases unmatched. Germline values: CDR1 SGDLS, CDR2 YYNGEE. The CDR3 length is 13 residues. The CDR3 region has the DNA TGTGCCAGCAGCGGAAGACAGGGGGTCGGCTACACCTTC. Its protein product is CASSGRQGVGYTF.

As to this clone: One end of the junction fails to match germline, which may point to a read error. The chain has TRBV5-1 and TRBJ2-2; the D gene is possibly TRBD2 (6 bases). This CDR3 comprises 15 residues. The V gene's germline CDR1 is SGHRS and CDR2 YFSETQ. CDR3 in amino acids: CASSLWGVSPGELFF. CDR3 DNA sequence: TGCGCCAGCAGCTTGTGGGGGGTCAGCCCCGGTGAGCTGTTTTTT.

This clone occurred many times. This sequence joins TRBV15 and TRBJ1-3, with D perhaps TRBD1 (5 bases). This CDR3 has 16 residues. The germline gives CDR1 LNHNV, CDR2 YYDKDF (reference sequence). V lost 4 bases to trimming and J lost 2 bases, with 15 bases between them. CDR3 DNA: TGTGCCACCAGCACCTTCCCGGGGCGAACTGGAAACACCATATATTTT. It codes for CATSTFPGRTGNTIYF.

Only a few counts were recorded for this clone. The V gene is TRBV5-1, the J gene TRBJ2-1; 9 positions agree with TRBD1. This CDR3 has 16 residues. The V segment lost 4 bases and the J segment 1 base; nucleotides outside the gene matches: 6. Germline V lookup: CDR1 SGHRS, CDR2 YFSETQ. Here the CDR3 reads CASSQGQGISYNEQFF. The CDR3 DNA sequence: TGCGCCAGCAGCCAGGGACAGGGAATTTCCTACAATGAGCAGTTCTTC.

The chain has TRBV5-1 and TRBJ2-7; D may be TRBD2 (6 bases). CDR1 is SGHRS, CDR2 YFSETQ, per germline. The CDR3 is 15 residues long. Between the trimmed V and J ends, which lost 1 base and 2 bases, there was a span of 13 bases. In DNA form, the CDR3 reads TGCGCCAGCAGCTTGCTGTCGCGGGGCCCCTACGAGCAGTACTTC. It encodes CASSLLSRGPYEQYF.

This clone appeared many times. The CDR3 DNA is TGCGCCAGCAGCTTGTCAGGGCTTTCCTACAATGAGCAGTTCTTC. Its translation is CASSLSGLSYNEQFF. The gene calls are TRBV5-1 and TRBJ2-1; D might be TRBD1 (5 bases). The CDR3 consists of 15 residues. V lost 1 base and J 1 base, leaving 9 bases between the germline ends. Germline CDR1 reads SGHRS; CDR2 reads YFSETQ.

This clone was seen only a few times. Mismatch with germline at one junction end may stem from a read error. This chain links TRBV27 with TRBJ2-2; 8 bases fit TRBD1. The CDR3 has 13 amino acids. Per germline, CDR1 MNHEY and CDR2 SMNVEV (reference sequence). CDR3 in amino acids: CPSRQGSTGELFF. The CDR3 nucleotides are TGTCCCAGCAGACAGGGGAGCACCGGGGAGCTTTTTTTT.

This clone came up many times. The rearrangement uses TRBV4-1 and TRBJ1-4; 7 bases agree with TRBD1. Trimming at V came to 1 base and at J to 7 bases, leaving 9 bases not matched to a gene. This CDR3 has 16 residues. Germline-derived CDR1 and CDR2 are MGHRA and YSYEKL. The CDR3 sequence is CASSQVGLTGSEKLFF. As DNA, the CDR3 is TGCGCCAGCAGCCAAGTTGGTCTGACAGGGAGTGAAAAACTGTTTTTT.

This clone was detected ten times or more. The chain has TRBV4-2 and TRBJ2-5; TRBD2 aligns across 9 bases. The CDR3 has 16 residues. V was pared by 1 base and J by 2 bases, with 5 bases of the junction left unmatched. Looked up from germline, CDR1 is LGHNA and CDR2 is YNFKEQ. The CDR3 spells CASSQGRLAGQETQYF. As DNA, the CDR3 is TGTGCCAGCAGCCAAGGTCGGCTAGCGGGACAAGAGACCCAGTACTTC.

This clone came up many times. Other DNA sequences in this sample translate to the same CDR3. The chain uses TRBV20-1 and TRBJ1-5; 8 bases map to TRBD1. The junction had 2 bases not matched to a gene; V was cut back by 5 bases and J by 5 bases. This CDR3 spans 12 amino acids. CDR1 is DFQATT and CDR2 is SNEGSKA in the germline V gene (reference sequence). The CDR3 loop is CSAAQGDQPQHF. In DNA form, the CDR3 reads TGCAGTGCTGCACAGGGGGATCAGCCCCAGCATTTT.

This clone appeared many times. This rearrangement joins TRBV12-5 to TRBJ2-1; D is unclear. Trimming pared 4 bases from V and 4 bases from J, leaving 5 bases between. Per the germline V gene, CDR1 is LGHNT and CDR2 is FRNRAP. The length of the CDR3 is 12 residues. This CDR3 reads CASGSVYNEQFF. Here the CDR3 DNA reads TGTGCTAGTGGTTCGGTTTACAATGAGCAGTTCTTC.

This clone has more than one count but fewer than ten. The genes are TRBV7-9 and TRBJ2-3; 8 bases match TRBD2. The ends lost 5 bases at V and 4 bases at J; junction bases unmatched: 2. The germline V gene has CDR1 SEHNR and CDR2 FQNEAQ (reference sequence). This CDR3 is 13 amino acids long. CDR3 protein: CASSSGSSDTQYF. For the CDR3, the DNA is TGTGCCAGCAGCAGCGGGAGTTCAGATACGCAGTATTTT.

The CDR3 bases are TGTGCCAGCAGCCCGCCGGGTCTACACAATGAGCAGTTCTTC. It is translated as CASSPPGLHNEQFF. The gene calls are TRBV5-6 and TRBJ2-1; D is ambiguous. The germline V and J ends were trimmed by 4 bases and 5 bases, with 13 bases remaining between them. Germline V gives CDR1 SGHDT, CDR2 YYEEEE. The CDR3 extends over 14 amino acids.

This clone was detected ten times or more. This may arise from a read error, as a much more abundant clone is one base away. The V and J genes are TRBV27 and TRBJ2-5, with D possibly TRBD2 on 6 matching bases. The CDR3 covers 15 residues. Germline CDR1 MNHEY, CDR2 SMNVEV (reference sequence). For the CDR3, the DNA is TGTGCCGGCAGTTTATCGGGAGTGCCTTGGGAGACCCAGTACTTC. It translates to CAGSLSGVPWETQYF.

Ten or more counts support this clone. The chain employs TRBV3-1 and TRBJ2-3; D may correspond to TRBD1 or TRBD2 (6 bases each). The ends were cut back, 3 bases at V and 2 bases at J, with 15 bases in the middle. Per germline, CDR1 LGHDT and CDR2 YNNKEL (reference sequence). This CDR3 has 16 residues. DNA of the CDR3: TGTGCCAGCAGCCAGGATTCCGGGGGCTACACAGATACGCAGTATTTT. It specifies CASSQDSGGYTDTQYF.

This clone was observed many times. The chain couples TRBV20-1 to TRBJ2-1, with a possible D match to TRBD1 (6 bases). V shed 0 bases and J shed 7 bases, with 13 bases lying between them. Per germline, CDR1 DFQATT and CDR2 SNEGSKA (reference sequence). This CDR3 contains 14 residues. In DNA, the CDR3 is TGCAGTGCTAGAGATTCAGACAGGCTAAATGAGCAGTTCTTC. Protein sequence: CSARDSDRLNEQFF.

On this clone: This specimen includes other DNA sequences encoding the same CDR3. The chain couples TRBV7-2 to TRBJ2-7, with 7 bases identical to TRBD2. Germline-derived CDR1 and CDR2 are SGHTA and FQGNSA. J was trimmed by 2 bases and V by 1 base; bases with no gene match: 5. CDR3 length: 15 amino acids. CDR3 amino acids: CASSLVSGSTYEQYF. In nucleotides, the CDR3 is TGTGCCAGCAGCTTAGTTAGCGGGTCTACCTACGAGCAGTACTTC.

The J gene is TRBJ2-2, the V gene TRBV30; D gene ambiguous. Trimming removed 2 bases from V and 1 base from J, with 8 bases in between. Germline lookup yields CDR1 GTSNPN and CDR2 SVGIG (reference sequence). This CDR3 has 14 amino acids. CDR3 bases: TGTGCCTGGAGTTCGGACGGGAACACCGGGGAGCTGTTTTTT. Its translation: CAWSSDGNTGELFF.

This clone was seen ten or more times. The genes are TRBV10-3 and TRBJ1-4; the D is unclear. There are 13 residues in the CDR3. Per the germline V gene, CDR1 is ENHRY and CDR2 is SYGVKD. The germline V and J ends were trimmed by 2 bases and 3 bases, with 4 bases remaining between them. The DNA of the CDR3 is TGTGCCATCAGTGAGAGATCTAATGAAAAACTGTTTTTT. This gives the protein CAISERSNEKLFF.

This clone was seen ten or more times. The V call is TRBV20-1, the J call TRBJ1-5; possibly TRBD1 for D (5 bases). This CDR3 region has 15 residues. Germline CDR1 and CDR2: DFQATT and SNEGSKA (reference sequence). Between the trimmed V and J ends, which lost 0 bases and 0 bases, there was a span of 9 bases. The CDR3, as DNA: TGCAGTGCTAGAGACTCAAGGGGTAGCAATCAGCCCCAGCATTTT. It encodes CSARDSRGSNQPQHF.

Many counts were recorded for this clone. V usage is TRBV7-9 and J usage is TRBJ1-5; D uncertain. Germline CDR1 is SEHNR and CDR2 is FQNEAQ (reference sequence). There are 13 residues in the CDR3. Trimming stripped 0 bases from V and 7 bases from J, with 7 bases between. CDR3 bases: TGTGCCAGCAGCTTAGCCACGGGACAGCCCCAGCATTTT. This sequence encodes CASSLATGQPQHF.